The T cell receptor beta chain described here comes from a study of T cell responses to AZD1222 COVID-19 vaccine. Germline lookup yields CDR1 SGHTA and CDR2 FQGTGA. The ends were cut back, 4 bases at V and 10 bases at J, with 11 bases in the middle. CDR3 size: 12 residues. The repertoire was sequenced with immunoSEQ multiplex PCR; TCRdb's copy has only in-frame clones and lacks some. This table has about 85,000 clones, just over 85% appearing once. This clone was seen once. This sequence was found in an adult in good health. The chain joins TRBV7-3 to TRBJ2-1, with D possibly TRBD1 on 6 matching bases. Sequencing used peripheral blood, obtained on day 0 of AZD1222 vaccination. The DNA for the CDR3 is TGTGCCAGCAGCTACCAGGGGAGCGAGCAGTTCTTC. This codes for CASSYQGSEQFF.